This T cell receptor beta chain was observed in a study of breast tumors, draining lymph nodes, adjacent tissues. Study results and limitations: Tumor repertoires ranked between lymph nodes and nontumor tissue in diversity, with V and J gene preferences. Luminal-like breast cancer showed significantly greater tumor-nontumor repertoire similarity than basal-like breast cancer did. The data were judged consistent with most tumor T cells coming from lymph node and expanding in tumor.

This clonotype has ten or more counts. Its specificity is unknown. At one end, the junction sequence differs from germline, possibly due to a read error. One entry per CDR3 protein, called by TCRdb with MiXCR from the multiplex PCR reads. The repertoire has under 150,000 distinct CDR3 sequences, roughly 20% of them found once; the top ten carry about 2%. Breast cancer patients provided tissue from their axillary draining lymph nodes. Germline V gene data show CDR1 as SGHTS and CDR2 as YDEGEE. The CDR3 has 13 amino acids. The chain links TRBV5-8 to TRBJ2-1; D may be TRBD1 or TRBD2 (5 bases each). Sequencing was performed on axillary lymph node tissue. This clonotype was sampled from a female donor with breast cancer. Some clones in this sample may be carry-over from other donors' samples. CDR3 nucleotides: TGTGCCAGCAGCTCACAGGAAGGACCTAGCCCGCTCTTC. Translation gives CASSSQEGPSPLF. The entire variable domain, with the rest obtained from reference TRBV5-8 and TRBJ2-1, is as follows: EAGVTQSPTHLIKTRGQQATLRCSPISGHTSVYWYQQALGLGLQFLLWYDEGEERNRGNFPPRFSGRQFPNYSSELNVNALELEDSALYLCASSSQEGPSPLFGPGTRLTVL.